Below are 30 T cell receptor beta chains sequenced from a single sample in a study of human T cells and chemical hapten exposure. Each CDR3 protein gets one entry after TCRdb re-called the RACE reads with MiXCR. The sample has under 300,000 distinct CDR3 sequences; about 7.7% are singletons. The time point denotes: pre-sensitization, week 0. Treatment in this sample: therapeutic diphenylcyclopropenone sensitization with weekly scalp DPC. The sample here was whole blood, taken in connection with sensitization to the hapten diphenylcyclopropenone (DPC). The receptors stem from a man aged 18 to 29 with alopecia areata. Some clones in this sample may be carry-over from other donors' samples.

This chain joins TRBV6-5 and TRBJ2-6; possibly TRBD1 for D (6 bases). Per the germline V gene, CDR1 is MNHEY and CDR2 is SVGAGI. The V and J ends lost 0 bases and 0 bases respectively, with 9 bases between them. The CDR3 spans 17 residues. The CDR3 loop reads CASSYSGHSSGANVLTF. The DNA of the CDR3 is TGTGCCAGCAGTTACTCGGGACATAGCTCTGGGGCCAACGTCCTGACTTTC.

The chain combines TRBV12-3 or TRBV12-4 with TRBJ1-4; 8 bases line up with TRBD1. The CDR3 length is 16 residues. Trimming at V came to 4 bases and at J to 3 bases, leaving 7 bases not matched to a gene. The CDR3 bases are TGTGCCAGCAGTTACGGGACAGGACTACCTAATGAAAAACTGTTTTTT. The encoded protein is CASSYGTGLPNEKLFF.

This clonotype was seen only a few times. V usage is TRBV28 and J usage is TRBJ1-5; 7 nucleotides line up with TRBD1. CDR1 and CDR2 (germline): MDHEN, SYDVKM. J gave up 7 bases and V 8 bases, and 8 bases lay outside the gene matches. The CDR3 length is 13 residues. The CDR3 DNA is TGTGCCAGCCACGACAGGGACCGGCAGCCCCAGCATTTT. Translation gives CASHDRDRQPQHF.

V is TRBV9 and J is TRBJ1-6, with a weak D call TRBD1 (5 bases). This CDR3 has 17 amino acids. Trimming took 0 bases from V and 0 from J, leaving 10 bases between them. Germline assignment: CDR1 SGDLS and CDR2 YYNGEE. The CDR3 reads CASSVAWGSSYNSPLHF. DNA of the CDR3: TGTGCCAGCAGCGTAGCTTGGGGGAGCTCCTATAATTCACCCCTCCACTTT.

This clonotype was detected only a few times. V gene TRBV7-9 combines with J gene TRBJ2-3, with no clear D. Between the trimmed V and J ends, which lost 0 bases and 2 bases, there was a span of 12 bases. This CDR3 contains 16 residues. The germline CDR1 and CDR2 sequences are SEHNR and FQNEAQ (reference sequence). CDR3 bases: TGTGCCAGCAGCTTAGCGCCGGTCAGTTCCACAGATACGCAGTATTTT. Its protein product is CASSLAPVSSTDTQYF.

This clonotype was picked up many times. The chain uses TRBV3-1 and TRBJ2-3; D gene ambiguous. There are 12 residues in the CDR3. The V end lost 3 bases, the J end lost 3 bases, and 4 bases lay between the germline ends. The germline gives CDR1 LGHDT, CDR2 YNNKEL (reference sequence). This CDR3 reads CASSQGTDTQYF. The CDR3 DNA follows: TGTGCCAGCAGCCAGGGTACAGATACGCAGTATTTT.

In this sample, this clonotype turned up a few times. This chain uses TRBV7-8 with TRBJ2-1; D remains ambiguous. This CDR3 is 17 amino acids long. Trimming cost V 5 bases and J 0 bases, with 17 bases left between them. The germline V gene encodes CDR1 SGHVS and CDR2 FQNEAQ. The CDR3 here is CASSPLGSKSSYNEQFF. In nucleotides, the CDR3 is TGTGCCAGCAGCCCGCTGGGGTCGAAGAGCTCCTACAATGAGCAGTTCTTC. Drawing the rest from reference TRBV7-8 and TRBJ2-1, the complete variable domain is GAGVSQSPRYKVAKRGQDVALRCDPISGHVSLFWYQQALGQGPEFLTYFQNEAQLDKSGLPSDRFFAERPEGSVSTLKIQRTQQEDSAVYLCASSPLGSKSSYNEQFFGPGTRLTVL.

This clonotype was detected a few times. This chain connects TRBV12-3 or TRBV12-4 to TRBJ2-7; D is unclear. Trimming shortened V by 3 bases and J by 4 bases, and 16 bases separated the two germline ends. The CDR3 length is 15 residues. CDR3 in DNA: TGTGCCAGCAGTTTTAGGACCTTTCTCCCTTACGAGCAGTACGTC. Its protein is CASSFRTFLPYEQYV.

This clonotype was detected many times. The J gene is TRBJ1-5, the V gene TRBV11-2; a possible D gene is TRBD1 (6 bases). Germline V gene lookup returns CDR1 SGHAT and CDR2 FQNNGV. This CDR3 has 16 residues. V lost 5 bases and J 4 bases, leaving 18 bases between the germline ends. CDR3 bases: TGTGCCAGCAGCCCGGAGACAGGTCTTTTGAATCAGCCCCAGCATTTT. Translated, it gives CASSPETGLLNQPQHF.

This rearrangement joins TRBV6-6 to TRBJ2-1; 9 nucleotides match TRBD1. V lost 2 bases and J lost 8; bases outside the gene matches: 10. CDR1 is MNHNY and CDR2 is SVGAGI in the germline V gene (reference sequence). The CDR3 sequence is 16 residues long. The CDR3 spells CASSYARRGQGHEQFF. The CDR3 DNA follows: TGTGCCAGCAGTTACGCGCGCCGGGGACAGGGCCATGAGCAGTTCTTC.

This clonotype was detected ten times or more. The chain carries TRBV11-1 and TRBJ1-2; D is unresolved. CDR3 length equals 13 residues. Germline loops: CDR1 SGHAT, CDR2 FQDESV (reference sequence). V was trimmed by 1 base and J by 7 bases, leaving 10 bases between them. The CDR3 DNA reads as TGTGCCAGCAGCTTAGATTCAGTCTCTGGCTACACCTTC. Translated, it gives CASSLDSVSGYTF. Full variable domain (remainder filled in from reference TRBV11-1 and TRBJ1-2): EAEVAQSPRYKITEKSQAVAFWCDPISGHATLYWYRQILGQGPELLVQFQDESVVDDSQLPKDRFSAERLKGVDSTLKIQPAELGDSAMYLCASSLDSVSGYTFGSGTRLTVV.

This clonotype was recorded at least ten times. The chain's CDR3 is CASSHDLGSYEQYV. The CDR3 DNA reads as TGCGCCAGCAGCCATGACCTCGGGTCCTACGAGCAGTACGTC. The chain couples TRBV4-3 to TRBJ2-7; no definite D call. The ends were cut back, 3 bases at V and 1 base at J, with 10 bases in the middle. CDR1 and CDR2 (germline): LGHNA, YSLEER. The CDR3 contains 14 residues.

The chain combines TRBV21-1 with TRBJ1-4; the table gives TRBD1 as D, unverified against the DNA. TRBV21-1 is annotated as a pseudogene. This CDR3 is 15 amino acids long. CDR3 residues: CASSKSGPTNEKLFF. Written as DNA, the CDR3 is TGTGCCAGCAGCAAGTCCGGGCCAACTAATGAAAAACTGTTTTTT.

This clonotype appeared a few times. The gene calls are TRBV29-1 and TRBJ1-3; D call uncertain. V lost 0 bases to trimming and J lost 6 bases, with 12 bases between them. This CDR3 comprises 14 residues. From germline, CDR1 is SQVTM and CDR2 ANQGSEA. The CDR3 sequence: CSVEDAGLKNTIYF. DNA of the CDR3: TGCAGCGTTGAAGATGCCGGGTTGAAAAACACCATATATTTT.

This clonotype was found many times. The chain employs TRBV6-5 and TRBJ1-6, with 8 bases that match TRBD1. CDR1 is MNHEY and CDR2 is SVGAGI in the germline V gene. The CDR3 is 16 amino acids. V was clipped by 0 bases and J by 7 bases; unmatched bases: 5. The CDR3 loop is CASSYSTGVGNSPLHF. CDR3 bases: TGTGCCAGCAGTTACTCGACAGGGGTAGGCAATTCACCCCTCCACTTT.

This clonotype was detected only a few times. This sequence joins TRBV6-5 and TRBJ2-2; D unresolved. The germline V gene encodes CDR1 MNHEY and CDR2 SVGAGI. Trimming shortened V by 2 bases and J by 6 bases, and 13 bases separated the two germline ends. The CDR3 loop spans 15 amino acids. The CDR3 DNA reads TGTGCCAGCAGTTACAGGCTGGGATCAGCCGGGGAGCTGTTTTTT. It yields the protein CASSYRLGSAGELFF.

This clonotype was detected only a few times. The chain is built from TRBV9 and TRBJ2-5, with a weak D call TRBD2 (5 bases). Trimming removed 2 bases from V and 0 bases from J, with 8 bases in between. Germline CDR1 reads SGDLS; CDR2 reads YYNGEE. The CDR3 is 14 residues long. CDR3 sequence (DNA): TGTGCCAGCAGCGTGGCCGGGAACCAAGAGACCCAGTACTTC. Translation gives CASSVAGNQETQYF.

This clonotype turned up a few times. This sequence joins TRBV12-3 or TRBV12-4 and TRBJ2-2; D gene unclear. This CDR3 is 15 amino acids long. V dropped 7 bases and J dropped 3 bases, with 15 bases sitting between them. The CDR3 sequence: CASKPTSLYTGELFF. The CDR3 nucleotides are TGTGCCAGCAAACCCACGAGTCTGTACACCGGGGAGCTGTTTTTT.

This chain connects TRBV5-6 to TRBJ1-1, with a weak D call TRBD1 (5 bases). This CDR3 is built from 15 residues. Germline CDR1 and CDR2: SGHDT and YYEEEE. Deletions cut 4 bases from V and 1 base from J, with 14 bases between. In DNA form, the CDR3 reads TGTGCCAGCAGCCCGACCCCCGACAGGAACACTGAAGCTTTCTTT. Residues: CASSPTPDRNTEAFF.

The chain is built from TRBV29-1 and TRBJ2-5; D is unclear. The CDR3 runs to 13 residues. Germline values: CDR1 SQVTM, CDR2 ANQGSEA. The V end was cut by 1 base, the J end by 0 bases, with 6 bases between. The CDR3 DNA follows: TGCAGCGTTGAAGCGACCCACCAAGAGACCCAGTACTTC. Translation: CSVEATHQETQYF.

This clonotype appeared a few times. The genes are TRBV5-4 and TRBJ2-4; 12 bases agree with TRBD2. The CDR3 is 18 amino acids. CDR1 is SGHNT, CDR2 YYREEE, per germline (reference sequence). The V and J ends lost 4 bases and 5 bases, in that order; junction bases with no gene match: 13. The CDR3 here is CASSPKTSGGPPQNIQYF. In nucleotides, the CDR3 is TGTGCCAGCAGCCCGAAGACTAGCGGGGGACCCCCTCAAAACATTCAGTACTTC.

This chain uses TRBV6-2 or TRBV6-3 with TRBJ2-3; D is ambiguous. Deletions cut 5 bases from V and 4 bases from J, with 22 bases between. CDR3 size: 17 residues. Germline V gene lookup returns CDR1 MNHEY and CDR2 SVGEGT. The CDR3 bases are TGTGCCAGCAGTCGTGGGTCGGGCCCCACCTGGGCAGATACGCAGTATTTT. Its translation is CASSRGSGPTWADTQYF.

The chain's CDR3 is CASRVDATGGQPQHF. CDR3 coding DNA: TGTGCCAGCAGAGTTGACGCGACAGGGGGCCAGCCCCAGCATTTT. This sequence joins TRBV6-2 or TRBV6-3 and TRBJ1-5; 10 positions agree with TRBD1. CDR3 size: 15 residues. With 6 bases clipped from V and 7 bases from J, the junction kept 9 bases outside the gene matches. CDR1 and CDR2 (germline): MNHEY, SVGEGT.

In this sample, this clonotype turned up a few times. V usage is TRBV4-1 and J usage is TRBJ2-5, with D tentatively TRBD1 (6 bases). V gave up 0 bases and J gave up 1 base, with 15 bases separating them. The CDR3 runs 17 residues. CDR1 and CDR2 (germline): MGHRA, YSYEKL. CDR3 sequence (DNA): TGCGCCAGCAGCCAAGATCGAATGGGCAGGGGCCAAGAGACCCAGTACTTC. Protein sequence: CASSQDRMGRGQETQYF.

A few counts support this clonotype. The chain employs TRBV18 and TRBJ1-6; the D is unclear. Germline V gives CDR1 KGHSH, CDR2 LQKENI. The V end lost 2 bases, the J end lost 1 base, and 9 bases lay between the germline ends. The CDR3 loop spans 16 amino acids. CDR3 bases: TGTGCCAGCTCACCATGGGCAGGATCCTATAATTCACCCCTCCACTTT. Translating it yields CASSPWAGSYNSPLHF.

A remark on this clonotype: This is likely a read error, given that the CDR3 carries no conserved phenylalanine or tryptophan at its end. The J gene is TRBJ2-3, the V gene TRBV9; D possibly uses TRBD1 or TRBD2 (5 bases each). The CDR3 extends over 16 amino acids. The ends were cut back, 0 bases at V and 0 bases at J, with 11 bases in the middle. From germline, CDR1 is SGDLS and CDR2 YYNGEE. CDR3 region: CASSVAADTSTDTQYL. In DNA, the CDR3 is TGTGCCAGCAGCGTAGCAGCGGACACTAGCACAGATACGCAGTATTTA.

There are a few counts of this clonotype. The chain employs TRBV9 and TRBJ2-3; 11 bases align to TRBD2. Trimming at V came to 0 bases and at J to 3 bases, leaving 6 bases not matched to a gene. This CDR3 spans 17 amino acids. Germline loops: CDR1 SGDLS, CDR2 YYNGEE. CDR3 loop: CASSVAIWTSGTDTQYF. The CDR3 DNA reads as TGTGCCAGCAGCGTAGCAATCTGGACTAGCGGGACAGATACGCAGTATTTT.

J is TRBJ2-7 and V is TRBV28, with D possibly being TRBD2 (5 bases). This CDR3 spans 14 amino acids. Germline lookup yields CDR1 MDHEN and CDR2 SYDVKM. V shed 2 bases and J shed 2 bases, with 10 bases lying between them. The CDR3 coding sequence is TGTGCCAGCAGTTTAGAGGGCAGCACCTACGAGCAGTACTTC. This sequence encodes CASSLEGSTYEQYF.

In its sample, this clonotype was seen many times. The chain is built from TRBV11-2 and TRBJ2-1, with 7 bases lining up with TRBD2. The germline gives CDR1 SGHAT, CDR2 FQNNGV. The CDR3 covers 17 residues. Trimming cost V 1 base and J 0 bases; bases outside gene matches: 6. As DNA, the CDR3 is TGTGCCAGCAGCTTAGGCCCAGCGGGGAGCTCCTACAATGAGCAGTTCTTC. This codes for CASSLGPAGSSYNEQFF.

This clonotype was detected ten times or more. This sequence joins TRBV7-2 and TRBJ1-1; D is ambiguous. CDR3 length: 13 amino acids. The germline gives CDR1 SGHTA, CDR2 FQGNSA. The V and J ends lost 0 bases and 7 bases respectively, with 9 bases between them. CDR3 sequence reads: CASSLAVKHEAFF. The CDR3 region has the DNA TGTGCCAGCAGCTTAGCGGTTAAGCATGAAGCTTTCTTT.